The 25 T cell receptor beta chains listed next were all sequenced from one sample in a study of blood T cell repertoires in COVID-19. Sequencing was performed with immunoSEQ multiplex PCR; in TCRdb, only in-frame clones are kept and a portion is missing. The table lists approximately 200,000 clones, about 79% of them singletons. Sequencing used PBMCs or T cells enriched from blood (not recorded which). These receptors were collected from a woman aged 40 to 55 with acute COVID-19.

DNA of the CDR3: TGTGCCAGCAGCTTAGCGCGAGGACAGGGCCAAAACACCATATATTTT. Translated, it gives CASSLARGQGQNTIYF. The rearrangement links TRBV7-9 to TRBJ1-3, with TRBD1 matching 8 bases. CDR1 is SEHNR and CDR2 is FQNEAQ in the germline V gene (reference sequence). The V and J ends lost 0 bases and 6 bases, in that order; junction bases with no gene match: 7. The CDR3 has 16 amino acids.

V is TRBV10-1 and J is TRBJ2-2, with 10 bases identical to TRBD2. Looked up from germline, CDR1 is WNHNN and CDR2 is SYGVQD (reference sequence). V dropped 0 bases and J dropped 2; count of bases not matched to a gene: 6. The CDR3 totals 18 residues. The CDR3 here is CASSESPGLAENTGELFF. The CDR3 DNA reads as TGCGCCAGCAGTGAGTCCCCCGGACTAGCGGAAAACACCGGGGAGCTGTTTTTT.

The rearrangement joins TRBV27 to TRBJ1-4; 7 bases line up with TRBD1. CDR3 size: 16 residues. Unmatched junction bases numbered 8, after V lost 2 bases and J lost 5 bases. The germline V gene has CDR1 MNHEY and CDR2 SMNVEV (reference sequence). The CDR3 here is CASSLLTDRVNEKLFF. The CDR3 coding sequence is TGTGCCAGCAGTTTACTAACCGACAGGGTAAATGAAAAACTGTTTTTT. Drawing the rest from reference TRBV27 and TRBJ1-4, the complete variable domain is EAQVTQNPRYLITVTGKKLTVTCSQNMNHEYMSWYRQDPGLGLRQIYYSMNVEVTDKGDVPEGYKVSRKEKRNFPLILESPSPNQTSLYFCASSLLTDRVNEKLFFGSGTQLSVL.

The chain uses TRBV18 and TRBJ1-1, with D unresolved. There are 14 residues in the CDR3. Germline CDR1 reads KGHSH; CDR2 reads LQKENI. The V and J ends lost 3 bases and 2 bases respectively, with 10 bases between them. The CDR3, as DNA: TGTGCCAGCTCACCTAGTATGAGAAACACTGAAGCTTTCTTT. This codes for CASSPSMRNTEAFF. The variable domain in full, completed from reference TRBV18 and TRBJ1-1, reads NAGVMQNPRHLVRRRGQEARLRCSPMKGHSHVYWYRQLPEEGLKFMVYLQKENIIDESGMPKERFSAEFPKEGPSILRIQQVVRGDSAAYFCASSPSMRNTEAFFGQGTRLTVV.

The count of this clone is one. The V call is TRBV19, the J call TRBJ1-5; 7 positions agree with TRBD1. The CDR3 covers 14 residues. Unmatched junction bases numbered 5, after V lost 3 bases and J lost 6 bases. Germline loops: CDR1 LNHDA, CDR2 SQIVND (reference sequence). The DNA for the CDR3 is TGTGCCAGTAGTATGAGGGGGCAATCTCAGCCCCAGCATTTT. This codes for CASSMRGQSQPQHF.

This clone was counted a few times. As DNA, the CDR3 is TGTGCCAGCAGCCCCTCAGGTCCTTCCTACGAGCAGTACTTC. Protein: CASSPSGPSYEQYF. The J gene is TRBJ2-7, the V gene TRBV5-4, with D uncertain. Trimming stripped 4 bases from V and 1 base from J, with 12 bases between. The CDR3 runs 14 residues. The V gene's germline CDR1 is SGHNT and CDR2 YYREEE (reference sequence).

The rearrangement links TRBV5-1 to TRBJ2-7; TRBD2 aligns across 13 bases. The CDR3 consists of 15 residues. Trimming took 4 bases from V and 6 from J; bases not matched to a gene: 7. Per the germline V gene, CDR1 is SGHRS and CDR2 is YFSETQ. The CDR3 sequence is CASSLGLAGVSEQYF. CDR3 in DNA: TGCGCCAGCAGCCTCGGACTAGCGGGAGTATCCGAGCAGTACTTC.

V is TRBV7-2 and J is TRBJ1-5; the D is unclear. The CDR3 has 12 amino acids. The V gene's germline CDR1 is SGHTA and CDR2 FQGNSA. Trimming stripped 7 bases from V and 7 bases from J, with 11 bases between. CDR3 region: CASNEPGQPQHF. CDR3 DNA: TGTGCCAGCAATGAGCCGGGACAGCCCCAGCATTTT.

This chain connects TRBV10-3 to TRBJ2-7, with D maybe TRBD2 (5 bases). The V end was cut by 8 bases, the J end by 7 bases, with 12 bases between. This CDR3 is 11 amino acids long. In germline, CDR1 is ENHRY, CDR2 SYGVKD. CDR3 coding DNA: TGTGCCATCGGCTCGAGGGAAGAGCAGTACTTC. Translated, it gives CAIGSREEQYF.

This chain connects TRBV5-5 to TRBJ1-3; D gene uncertain. V was trimmed by 4 bases and J by 0 bases, leaving 14 bases between them. The CDR3 is made up of 16 amino acids. Germline V CDR1 and CDR2: SGHKS, YYEKEE (reference sequence). CDR3: CASSPSRRDSGNTIYF. CDR3 DNA sequence: TGTGCCAGCAGCCCCTCTCGACGGGACTCTGGAAACACCATATATTTT.

V and J are TRBV6-5 and TRBJ1-2; D is perhaps TRBD1 (5 bases). CDR3 length equals 14 residues. The V end was cut by 7 bases, the J end by 7 bases, with 19 bases between. Germline V gives CDR1 MNHEY, CDR2 SVGAGI. The CDR3 loop is CASNMGPRGGGYTF. Written as DNA, the CDR3 is TGTGCCAGCAATATGGGTCCTAGGGGAGGTGGCTACACCTTC.

The rearrangement links TRBV9 to TRBJ1-1, with 9 bases matching TRBD1. Germline V gene lookup returns CDR1 SGDLS and CDR2 YYNGEE. Trimming at V came to 3 bases and at J to 4 bases, leaving 7 bases not matched to a gene. The CDR3 extends over 15 amino acids. The CDR3 is CASSAHGQGTTEAFF. CDR3 sequence (DNA): TGTGCCAGCAGCGCCCACGGACAGGGGACCACTGAAGCTTTCTTT.

The rearrangement joins TRBV9 to TRBJ1-1, with D hard to call. Looked up from germline, CDR1 is SGDLS and CDR2 is YYNGEE. V was shortened by 0 bases and J by 7 bases, with 7 bases between the two germline ends. The CDR3 is 12 residues long. The CDR3 loop is CASSVVRGEAFF. CDR3 coding DNA: TGTGCCAGCAGCGTAGTTCGCGGTGAAGCTTTCTTT. The full variable domain, rest sourced from reference TRBV9 and TRBJ1-1, is DSGVTQTPKHLITATGQRVTLRCSPRSGDLSVYWYQQSLDQGLQFLIQYYNGEERAKGNILERFSAQQFPDLHSELNLSSLELGDSALYFCASSVVRGEAFFGQGTRLTVV.

The chain uses TRBV5-4 and TRBJ2-1, with TRBD2 identical over 8 bases. V lost 5 bases and J lost 0; bases outside the gene matches: 7. Germline V CDR1 and CDR2: SGHNT, YYREEE (reference sequence). The CDR3 has 16 amino acids. In nucleotides, the CDR3 is TGTGCCAGCAGGGCCGGCGGGAGGAGCTCCTACAATGAGCAGTTCTTC. Residues: CASRAGGRSSYNEQFF.

V usage is TRBV24-1 and J usage is TRBJ1-4, with D possibly TRBD1 on 6 matching bases. Trimming took off 5 bases at V and 0 bases at J, with 9 bases between the two ends. The CDR3 is 15 residues long. Germline values: CDR1 KGHDR, CDR2 SFDVKD. CDR3 amino acids: CATSGGTTTNEKLFF. For the CDR3, the DNA is TGTGCCACCAGTGGAGGGACAACAACTAATGAAAAACTGTTTTTT.

The chain recombines TRBV28 with TRBJ2-7; D may be TRBD2 (5 bases). The CDR3 has 12 amino acids. The germline V and J ends were trimmed by 6 bases and 3 bases, with 9 bases remaining between them. Germline CDR1 is MDHEN and CDR2 is SYDVKM. The CDR3 DNA is TGTGCCAGCAGAGGGAGATACTACGAGCAGTACTTC. As protein: CASRGRYYEQYF.

V and J are TRBV24-1 and TRBJ2-1; TRBD1 matches 8 bases. CDR1 and CDR2 (germline): KGHDR, SFDVKD. CDR3 length: 15 residues. With 3 bases clipped from V and 8 bases from J, the junction kept 8 bases outside the gene matches. This chain's CDR3 is CATSDQGADRDEQFF. Here the CDR3 DNA reads TGTGCCACCAGTGATCAGGGGGCAGATCGGGATGAGCAGTTCTTC.

The chain uses TRBV28 and TRBJ1-2; D is uncertain. Germline V gene lookup returns CDR1 MDHEN and CDR2 SYDVKM. V was shortened by 6 bases and J by 6 bases, with 14 bases between the two germline ends. The CDR3 runs to 13 residues. CDR3 region: CASRRGGQDGYTF. The CDR3, as DNA: TGTGCCAGCAGGCGGGGAGGCCAGGATGGCTACACCTTC.

The genes are TRBV30 and TRBJ1-6; D is perhaps TRBD1 (5 bases). The V and J ends lost 8 bases and 8 bases respectively, with 19 bases between them. The CDR3 length is 14 residues. CDR1 is GTSNPN and CDR2 is SVGIG in the germline V gene (reference sequence). As DNA, the CDR3 is TGTGCCGCCCACATGGGGGGGAGAGATTCACCCCTCCACTTT. It encodes CAAHMGGRDSPLHF. Complete variable domain (other parts from reference TRBV30 and TRBJ1-6): SQTIHQWPATLVQPVGSPLSLECTVEGTSNPNLYWYRQAAGRGLQLLFYSVGIGQISSEVPQNLSASRPQDRQFILSSKKLLLSDSGFYLCAAHMGGRDSPLHFGNGTRLTVT.

CDR3 DNA: TGTGCCAGCAGCCTCACTATCGGGGTCTCGCCCCCGGAGACCCAGTACTTC. Encoded protein: CASSLTIGVSPPETQYF. V and J are TRBV4-2 and TRBJ2-5; D possibly corresponds to TRBD2 (5 bases). Deletions cut 4 bases from V and 5 bases from J, with 23 bases between. Germline-derived CDR1 and CDR2 are LGHNA and YNFKEQ. The CDR3 sequence is 17 residues long.

CDR3 residues: CASSPSGTGGWFEKLFF. CDR3 nucleotide sequence: TGCGCCAGCAGCCCGTCGGGGACAGGGGGCTGGTTTGAAAAACTGTTTTTT. J is TRBJ1-4 and V is TRBV4-1, with 12 bases that match TRBD1. Looked up from germline, CDR1 is MGHRA and CDR2 is YSYEKL. The CDR3 is 17 amino acids. After removal of 4 bases from V and 7 bases from J, the junction contained 10 bases not matched to a gene.

The chain joins TRBV5-1 to TRBJ1-2; no firm D call. V was trimmed by 0 bases and J by 5 bases, leaving 11 bases between them. The CDR3 contains 14 residues. In germline, CDR1 is SGHRS, CDR2 YFSETQ. CDR3: CASSLDQNYYGYTF. For the CDR3, the DNA is TGCGCCAGCAGCTTGGATCAGAACTATTATGGCTACACCTTC.

The rearrangement joins TRBV4-1 to TRBJ2-1, with TRBD2 identical over 11 bases. The junction had 11 bases not matched to a gene; V was cut back by 4 bases and J by 6 bases. The germline V gene has CDR1 MGHRA and CDR2 YSYEKL. The length of the CDR3 is 17 residues. The CDR3 protein is CASSLGLAVLYGNEQFF. CDR3 coding DNA: TGCGCCAGCAGCCTGGGACTAGCGGTATTATACGGCAATGAGCAGTTCTTC.

Many counts were recorded for this clone. The chain employs TRBV27 and TRBJ2-3; no firm D call. This CDR3 region has 12 residues. The V gene's germline CDR1 is MNHEY and CDR2 SMNVEV (reference sequence). Deletions cut 5 bases from V and 4 bases from J, with 7 bases between. CDR3 DNA: TGTGCCAGCAGTCTTGTCGCAGATACGCAGTATTTT. Its protein product is CASSLVADTQYF.

This clone was found once. The chain carries TRBV19 and TRBJ1-5; D not certain. Per germline, CDR1 LNHDA and CDR2 SQIVND (reference sequence). Trimming removed 4 bases at V and 4 bases at J, with 8 bases between. CDR3 length equals 13 residues. The DNA for the CDR3 is TGTGCCAGTAGTAACAGCCTGAATCAGCCCCAGCATTTT. Translating it yields CASSNSLNQPQHF.